The 14 T cell receptor beta chains below were found in one sample sequenced in a study of CD8 T cells in ankylosing spondylitis. Study-wide results and limits: It appeared that ankylosing spondylitis blood was characterized by a TCR beta motif of roughly 8 highly homologous variants.

What these receptors recognize is not known. TCRdb re-called the 5' RACE reads with MiXCR, one entry per CDR3 protein. The table records about 800,000 distinct CDR3 sequences, about 10% of them present only once. The sequencing sample was made of blood, either unsorted or a sorted T cell fraction (not recorded which). These receptors all stem from a male donor with ankylosing spondylitis.

The CDR3 sequence is CASSARTGEYQPQHF. The CDR3 coding sequence is TGTGCCAGCAGCGCTAGGACAGGGGAGTATCAGCCCCAGCATTTT. This chain links TRBV2 with TRBJ1-5, with 9 bases aligning to TRBD1. There are 15 residues in the CDR3. V lost 6 bases and J lost 5; bases outside the gene matches: 8. The germline V gene has CDR1 SNHLY and CDR2 FYNNEI.

This clonotype was seen only a few times. The rearrangement uses TRBV6-1 and TRBJ2-7, with 7 positions matching TRBD1. The CDR3 length is 15 residues. V was pared by 2 bases and J by 5 bases, with 9 bases of the junction left unmatched. The germline V gene encodes CDR1 MNHNS and CDR2 SASEGT. CDR3 region: CASSERIGGTDEQYF. CDR3 coding DNA: TGTGCCAGCAGTGAACGAATAGGGGGCACTGACGAGCAGTACTTC.

J is TRBJ2-4 and V is TRBV12-3 or TRBV12-4, with 8 nucleotides matching TRBD1. V dropped 6 bases and J dropped 8; count of bases not matched to a gene: 6. The CDR3 has 13 amino acids. CDR3 region: CASRRTGLDIQYF. DNA of the CDR3: TGTGCCAGCAGGCGGACAGGGTTGGACATTCAGTACTTC.

In this sample, this clonotype turned up a few times. The J gene is TRBJ2-1, the V gene TRBV7-9; tentative D call: TRBD1 (6 bases). Trimming took off 5 bases at V and 4 bases at J, with 15 bases between the two ends. The CDR3 is made up of 15 amino acids. Germline CDR1 and CDR2: SEHNR and FQNEAQ (reference sequence). The CDR3 nucleotides are TGTGCCAGCAGCCGTCGGAGGACAGAATACAATGAGCAGTTCTTC. Translation: CASSRRRTEYNEQFF.

This clonotype was seen only a few times. This chain connects TRBV6-1 to TRBJ2-3; D might be TRBD2 (5 bases). Trimming pared 4 bases from V and 0 bases from J, leaving 17 bases between. Germline V gene lookup returns CDR1 MNHNS and CDR2 SASEGT. The CDR3 is made up of 17 amino acids. The CDR3 loop is CASSVNSGFVSTDTQYF. For the CDR3, the DNA is TGTGCCAGCAGTGTCAACTCGGGGTTCGTAAGCACAGATACGCAGTATTTT.

This clonotype was counted many times. The chain recombines TRBV5-1 with TRBJ2-1; 12 bases agree with TRBD1. CDR3 length equals 14 residues. Germline loops: CDR1 SGHRS, CDR2 YFSETQ. After removal of 7 bases from V and 8 bases from J, the junction contained 7 bases not matched to a gene. CDR3 nucleotide sequence: TGCGCCAGCTCGGGACAGGGGGCTGAGGATGAGCAGTTCTTC. Its translation is CASSGQGAEDEQFF.

This clonotype was recorded at least ten times. The V and J genes are TRBV20-1 and TRBJ2-1, with unresolved D. This CDR3 contains 11 residues. The V and J ends lost 2 bases and 12 bases respectively, with 11 bases between them. CDR1 DFQATT and CDR2 SNEGSKA come from the germline V gene (reference sequence). The CDR3 sequence is CSARRALGQFF. CDR3 DNA: TGCAGTGCTAGAAGGGCTCTTGGGCAGTTCTTC.

Notes on this clonotype: One end of the junction fails to match germline, which may point to a read error. CDR3 in amino acids: CASRLEGANTEAFF. For the CDR3, the DNA is TGCGCCAGCAGGTTGGAGGGGGCGAACACTGAAGCTTTCTTT. The rearrangement uses TRBV5-1 and TRBJ1-1, with TRBD1 matching over 7 bases. Germline assignment: CDR1 SGHRS and CDR2 YFSETQ. The CDR3 spans 14 residues.

This clonotype turned up a few times. The V gene is TRBV7-2, the J gene TRBJ1-1; TRBD1 aligns across 8 bases. Trimming removed 5 bases from V and 8 bases from J; junction bases left unmatched: 4. Germline-derived CDR1 and CDR2 are SGHTA and FQGNSA. The CDR3 has 12 amino acids. CDR3 sequence reads: CASSQRTGEAFF. The CDR3 DNA is TGTGCCAGCAGCCAACGGACAGGGGAAGCTTTCTTT.

This clonotype was found a few times. The V gene is TRBV7-2, the J gene TRBJ2-7, with TRBD2 matching over 8 bases. The CDR3 totals 13 residues. The trim removed 3 bases at V and 3 bases at J, leaving 1 base unmatched. Germline values: CDR1 SGHTA, CDR2 FQGNSA. This CDR3 reads CASSFSGDYEQYF. The CDR3 DNA reads TGTGCCAGCAGCTTTAGCGGGGACTACGAGCAGTACTTC.

In this sample, this clonotype turned up many times. This chain uses TRBV7-2 with TRBJ2-5; D uncertain. The V gene's germline CDR1 is SGHTA and CDR2 FQGNSA. The CDR3 is 14 residues long. V was trimmed by 2 bases and J by 4 bases, leaving 11 bases between them. DNA of the CDR3: TGTGCCAGCAGCTTACGTGGCACTGCAGAGACCCAGTACTTC. Encoded protein: CASSLRGTAETQYF.

This clonotype appeared a few times. The genes are TRBV6-2 or TRBV6-3 and TRBJ1-1, with D hard to call. The CDR3 extends over 14 amino acids. From germline, CDR1 is MNHEY and CDR2 SVGEGT. V was shortened by 2 bases and J by 3 bases, with 10 bases between the two germline ends. CDR3 in DNA: TGTGCCAGCAGTTACCTGGGAGGGTACACTGAAGCTTTCTTT. It translates to CASSYLGGYTEAFF.

This clonotype was detected a few times. The genes are TRBV7-2 and TRBJ2-2; D gene unclear. CDR1 SGHTA and CDR2 FQGNSA come from the germline V gene. The germline V and J ends were trimmed by 5 bases and 0 bases, with 13 bases remaining between them. The CDR3 is made up of 16 amino acids. The CDR3 loop reads CASSPQGMTNTGELFF. The CDR3 DNA is TGTGCCAGCAGCCCCCAAGGAATGACGAACACCGGGGAGCTGTTTTTT.

The V call is TRBV10-3, the J call TRBJ2-1; tentatively, D is TRBD2 (6 bases). Germline-derived CDR1 and CDR2 are ENHRY and SYGVKD. The CDR3 loop spans 15 amino acids. V gave up 0 bases and J gave up 3 bases, with 9 bases separating them. For the CDR3, the DNA is TGTGCCATCAGTGAGTCGATCGGGGGCTACAATGAGCAGTTCTTC. Protein: CAISESIGGYNEQFF.